This TCR beta chain came from a study of T cell changes during pregnancy in multiple sclerosis. The table came from immunoSEQ multiplex PCR; TCRdb's copy has only in-frame clones and leaves some out. This table holds more than 45,000 clones, roughly 90% found once. This clone was observed a handful of times. Looked up from germline, CDR1 is SGHTA and CDR2 is FQGTGA. The germline V and J ends were trimmed by 4 bases and 0 bases, with 6 bases remaining between them. The CDR3 totals 13 residues. This TCR came from a female donor with multiple sclerosis, enrolled in a pregnancy study. The input for sequencing was CD4+ T cells from peripheral blood mononuclear cells, taken after pregnancy. The chain uses TRBV7-3 and TRBJ1-1; D possibly corresponds to TRBD1 (5 bases). The CDR3 spells CASSSQVNTEAFF. CDR3 coding DNA: TGTGCCAGCAGCTCACAGGTGAACACTGAAGCTTTCTTT.